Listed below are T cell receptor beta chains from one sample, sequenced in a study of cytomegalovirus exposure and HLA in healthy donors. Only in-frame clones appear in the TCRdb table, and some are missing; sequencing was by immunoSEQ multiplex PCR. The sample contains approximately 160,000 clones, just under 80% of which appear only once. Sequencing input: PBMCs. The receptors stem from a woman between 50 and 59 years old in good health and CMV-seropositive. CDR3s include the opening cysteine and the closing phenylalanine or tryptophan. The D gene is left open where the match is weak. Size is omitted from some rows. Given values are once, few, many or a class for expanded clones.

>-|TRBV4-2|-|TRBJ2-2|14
CASSQDRNTGELFF
TGTGCCAGCAGCCAAGATAGGAACACCGGGGAGCTGTTTTTT
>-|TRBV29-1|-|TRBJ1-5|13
CSVVVSGDQPQHF
TGCAGCGTTGTCGTTTCGGGAGATCAGCCCCAGCATTTT
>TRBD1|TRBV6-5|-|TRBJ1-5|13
CASRITGDQPQHF
TGTGCCAGCAGGATCACAGGGGATCAGCCCCAGCATTTT
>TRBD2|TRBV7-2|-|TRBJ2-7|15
CASSLAASGRGEQYF
TGTGCCAGCAGCTTAGCGGCTAGCGGGAGAGGCGAGCAGTACTTC
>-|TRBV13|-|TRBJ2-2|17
CASSRPVLPGGSGELFF
TGTGCCAGCAGCCGCCCCGTGTTGCCGGGGGGCTCCGGGGAGCTGTTTTTT
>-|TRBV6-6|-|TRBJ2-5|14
CASSPRGAEETQYF
TGTGCCAGCAGTCCCAGGGGGGCCGAAGAGACCCAGTACTTC
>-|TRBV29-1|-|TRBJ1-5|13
CYTRDQDNQPQHF
TGCTATACGAGGGATCAGGACAATCAGCCCCAGCATTTT
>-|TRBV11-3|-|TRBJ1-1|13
CASSSGQYTEAFF
TGTGCCAGCAGCTCCGGACAGTACACTGAAGCTTTCTTT
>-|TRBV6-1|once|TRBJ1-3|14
CASSLDFSGNTIYF
TGTGCCAGCAGTCTTGACTTCTCTGGAAACACCATATATTTT
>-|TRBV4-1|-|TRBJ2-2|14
CASSQEARAGELFF
TGCGCCAGCAGCCAAGAAGCGCGGGCCGGGGAGCTGTTTTTT
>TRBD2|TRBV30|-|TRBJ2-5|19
CAWSSREGLAGGLGETQYF
TGTGCCTGGAGCTCACGGGAGGGACTAGCGGGGGGGCTCGGGGAGACCCAGTACTTC
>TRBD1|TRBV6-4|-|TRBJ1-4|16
CASSDSRTGWGEKLFF
TGTGCCAGCAGTGACTCGAGGACAGGGTGGGGTGAAAAACTGTTTTTT
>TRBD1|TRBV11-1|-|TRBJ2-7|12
CASSDRGHEQYF
TGTGCCAGCAGCGACAGGGGCCACGAGCAGTACTTC
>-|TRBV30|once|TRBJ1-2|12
CAWTGTNYGYTF
TGTGCCTGGACAGGGACTAACTATGGCTACACCTTC
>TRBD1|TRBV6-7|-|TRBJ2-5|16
CASSYGQGGTQETQYF
TGTGCCAGCAGCTATGGACAGGGGGGGACCCAAGAGACCCAGTACTTC
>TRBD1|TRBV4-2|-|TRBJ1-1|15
CASSQDAGQGTEAFF
TGTGCCAGCAGCCAAGATGCGGGACAGGGTACTGAAGCTTTCTTT
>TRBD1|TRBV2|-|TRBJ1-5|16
CASKGETGVSNQPQHF
TGTGCCAGCAAGGGAGAGACAGGGGTGAGCAATCAGCCCCAGCATTTT
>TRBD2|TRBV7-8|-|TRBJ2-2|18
CASSPQTSGRVYTGELFF
TGTGCCAGCAGCCCTCAGACTAGCGGGAGGGTGTACACCGGGGAGCTGTTTTTT
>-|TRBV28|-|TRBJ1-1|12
CAGGGGDTEAFF
TGTGCCGGGGGTGGGGGGGACACTGAAGCTTTCTTT
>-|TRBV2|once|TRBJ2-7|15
CASSEASGYSYEQYF
TGTGCCAGCAGTGAAGCATCAGGGTACTCCTACGAGCAGTACTTC
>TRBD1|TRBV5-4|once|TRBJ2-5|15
CASSARQGAGETQYF
TGTGCCAGCAGCGCGAGACAGGGGGCAGGGGAGACCCAGTACTTC
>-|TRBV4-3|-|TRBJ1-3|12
CASSQRGNTIYF
TGCGCCAGCAGCCAGAGAGGAAACACCATATATTTT
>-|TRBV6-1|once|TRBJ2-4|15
CASSVQDSRENIQYF
TGTGCCAGCAGTGTTCAGGACAGTCGAGAAAACATTCAGTACTTC
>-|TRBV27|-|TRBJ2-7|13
CASSLQGLYEQYF
TGTGCCAGCAGCCTTCAGGGGCTCTACGAGCAGTACTTC
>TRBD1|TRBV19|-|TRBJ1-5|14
CASSTTGGGQPQHF
TGTGCCAGTAGTACTACAGGGGGAGGACAGCCCCAGCATTTT
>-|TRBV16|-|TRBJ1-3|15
CASSQSNGVGNTIYF
TGTGCCAGCAGCCAGTCGAACGGGGTTGGAAACACCATATATTTT
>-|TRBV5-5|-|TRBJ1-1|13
CASSVTGPTEAFF
TGTGCCAGCAGCGTAACAGGGCCCACTGAAGCTTTCTTT